The 8 T cell receptor beta chains listed next were all sequenced from one sample in a study of read filtering for tumor transcriptome and immune sequencing (dated by TCRdb to 2018 to 2021). These reads were obtained on an Illumina HiSeq 4000. TCR libraries were built from about 420 ng RNA with the Immunoverse kit, using molecular barcoded adaptors covering alpha/delta and beta/gamma chains. Through fastp at Q25 and MiXCR, TCRdb rebuilt clones from the public reads, retaining in-frame beta chains. CDR3 protein sequences are deduplicated, and each keeps its most common genes and DNA. The sample table holds roughly 67,000 distinct CDR3 sequences, of which approximately 18% were seen once. Under 13% of the sample lies in the top ten. The specimen sequenced was a population of CD138-negative cells sorted from bone marrow. This sample's cell subset or site label indicates: bone marrow mononuclear cells depleted of CD138+ plasma/myeloma cells by negative magnetic selection. All receptors derive from a donor aged 40 or over with multiple myeloma.

A few counts support this clonotype. The chain is built from TRBV20-1 and TRBJ2-5; 10 nucleotides align to TRBD2. The CDR3 consists of 16 residues. The V gene's germline CDR1 is DFQATT and CDR2 SNEGSKA (reference sequence). V lost 3 bases, J lost 5 bases, and 12 bases stayed unmatched. This chain's CDR3 is CSARLLAGSRGETQYF. The CDR3 DNA reads TGCAGTGCTAGGCTACTAGCGGGGAGTAGAGGGGAGACCCAGTACTTC.

This clonotype came up many times. V and J are TRBV9 and TRBJ1-1; D remains ambiguous. CDR3 length: 14 residues. Per germline, CDR1 SGDLS and CDR2 YYNGEE. Trimming cost V 0 bases and J 1 base, with 7 bases left between them. As DNA, the CDR3 is TGTGCCAGCAGCGTAGGCCAGGAGAACACTGAAGCTTTCTTT. It codes for CASSVGQENTEAFF.

This clonotype has a count of ten or more. The chain has TRBV28 and TRBJ2-1; weak D call: TRBD2 (6 bases). CDR1 and CDR2 from the germline V gene are MDHEN and SYDVKM. This CDR3 has 13 amino acids. V lost 2 bases and J 9 bases, leaving 11 bases between the germline ends. Here the CDR3 reads CASSLGGNSEQFF. The CDR3 bases are TGTGCCAGCAGTTTAGGGGGGAACAGTGAGCAGTTCTTC.

This clonotype occurred many times. This sequence joins TRBV5-1 and TRBJ2-5; 7 positions match TRBD1. CDR3 length: 14 residues. Germline lookup yields CDR1 SGHRS and CDR2 YFSETQ. V lost 1 base to trimming and J lost 5 bases; unmatched junction nucleotides: 5. In DNA form, the CDR3 reads TGCGCCAGCAGCTTGTCAGGGGGTTACGAGACCCAGTACTTC. Its translation is CASSLSGGYETQYF. Looking up the rest from reference TRBV5-1 and TRBJ2-5 gives the full variable domain: KAGVTQTPRYLIKTRGQQVTLSCSPISGHRSVSWYQQTPGQGLQFLFEYFSETQRNKGNFPGRFSGRQFSNSRSEMNVSTLELGDSALYLCASSLSGGYETQYFGPGTRLLVL.

This clonotype was recorded at least ten times. This sequence joins TRBV29-1 and TRBJ2-3, with D uncertain. V was clipped by 7 bases and J by 3 bases, with 14 bases between them. Germline V gives CDR1 SQVTM, CDR2 ANQGSEA. The CDR3 loop spans 13 amino acids. The CDR3 DNA follows: TGCAGCGCCCCAGCGAGATTGACAGATACGCAGTATTTT. This codes for CSAPARLTDTQYF.

Points on this clonotype: A much larger clone differs from this one at a single base, so this may be a read error. The chain has TRBV7-9 and TRBJ2-6; TRBD2 agrees at 8 bases. Germline CDR1 SEHNR, CDR2 FQNEAQ (reference sequence). The CDR3 length is 15 residues. DNA for the CDR3: TGTACCAGCAGCTTAGCGGGGACTGGGGCCAACGTCCTGACTTTC. As protein: CTSSLAGTGANVLTF.

V is TRBV27 and J is TRBJ2-7; TRBD2 matches 7 bases. The CDR3 is 14 amino acids. Germline lookup yields CDR1 MNHEY and CDR2 SMNVEV (reference sequence). J was trimmed by 5 bases and V by 6 bases; bases with no gene match: 10. The CDR3 is CASRTPAAGNEQYF. The CDR3 DNA reads as TGTGCCAGCAGAACACCCGCAGCGGGGAACGAGCAGTACTTC.

Worth noting for this clonotype: This sequence may be a read error, since a much larger clone differs from it by one base. J is TRBJ2-1 and V is TRBV7-9, with a tentative D call TRBD2 (5 bases). The CDR3 length is 15 residues. Trimming removed 6 bases at V and 6 bases at J, with 18 bases between. Germline V gene sequence: CDR1 SEHNR, CDR2 FQNEAQ (reference sequence). The CDR3 nucleotides read TGTGCCAGCAGTTATATACTAGAAGGGATCAATGAGCAGTTCTTC. It specifies CASSYILEGINEQFF.